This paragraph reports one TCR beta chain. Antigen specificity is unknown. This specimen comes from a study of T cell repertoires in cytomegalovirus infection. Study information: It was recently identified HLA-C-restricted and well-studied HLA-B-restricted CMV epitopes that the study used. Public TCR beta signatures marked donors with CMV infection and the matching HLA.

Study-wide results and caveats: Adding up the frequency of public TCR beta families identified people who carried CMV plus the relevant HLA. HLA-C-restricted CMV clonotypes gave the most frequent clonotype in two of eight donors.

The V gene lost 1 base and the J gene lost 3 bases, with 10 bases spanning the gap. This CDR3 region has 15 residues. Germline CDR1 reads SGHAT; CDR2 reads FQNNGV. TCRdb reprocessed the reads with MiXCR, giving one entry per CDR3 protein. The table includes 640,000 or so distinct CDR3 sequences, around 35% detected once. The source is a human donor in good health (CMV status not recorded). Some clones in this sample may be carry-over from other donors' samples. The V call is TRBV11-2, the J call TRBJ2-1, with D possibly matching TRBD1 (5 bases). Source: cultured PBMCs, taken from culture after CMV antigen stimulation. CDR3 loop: CASSLARQFYNEQFF. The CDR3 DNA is TGTGCCAGCAGCTTAGCTCGACAGTTCTACAATGAGCAGTTCTTC.